Below are 5 T cell receptor beta chains sequenced from a single sample in a study of blood T cells in healthy people across ages. Combining a sample-barcoded 5' primer with a J-beta primer mix, a second PCR ran for roughly 7 to 11 cycles. One entry per CDR3 protein, called by TCRdb with MiXCR from the 5' RACE reads. The profile shows about 1.4 million distinct CDR3 sequences, around 59% of them singletons. Material: blood. These receptors were taken from a young man in good health.

This clonotype was seen once. The chain joins TRBV6-4 to TRBJ1-2; 10 bases agree with TRBD1. Germline-derived CDR1 and CDR2 are MRHNA and SNTAGT. The CDR3 runs 13 residues. V trimming: 5 bases; J trimming: 6 bases; junction bases outside the gene matches: 3. In DNA, the CDR3 is TGTGCCAGCAGTACGGGACAGGGGCATGGCTACACCTTC. Translated: CASSTGQGHGYTF.

This clonotype was counted between two and nine times. J is TRBJ1-4 and V is TRBV29-1; D perhaps matches TRBD1 (6 bases). This CDR3 has 13 amino acids. The germline V and J ends were trimmed by 5 bases and 6 bases, with 13 bases remaining between them. From germline, CDR1 is SQVTM and CDR2 ANQGSEA. CDR3: CSVKWTADEKLFF. As DNA, the CDR3 is TGCAGCGTTAAATGGACAGCGGATGAAAAACTGTTTTTT.

The V call is TRBV20-1, the J call TRBJ2-2, with 7 bases lining up with TRBD1. V lost 4 bases to trimming and J lost 5 bases; unmatched junction nucleotides: 7. Germline V gives CDR1 DFQATT, CDR2 SNEGSKA (reference sequence). The CDR3 length is 14 residues. CDR3 region: CSATGTVATGELFF. CDR3 nucleotide sequence: TGCAGTGCTACCGGGACAGTTGCGACCGGGGAGCTGTTTTTT.

This clonotype was recorded only once. V is TRBV27 and J is TRBJ2-7; 10 nucleotides agree with TRBD2. CDR3 size: 15 residues. J gave up 2 bases and V 8 bases, and 9 bases lay outside the gene matches. Germline V lookup: CDR1 MNHEY, CDR2 SMNVEV (reference sequence). The chain's CDR3 is CASGPWTSGTYEQYF. CDR3 DNA: TGTGCCAGCGGACCCTGGACTAGCGGCACCTACGAGCAGTACTTC.

As DNA, the CDR3 is TGTGCCAGCAGGTTGAGGGGCGAATGGTGGTGGGGCAATCAGCCCCAGCATTTT. It translates to CASRLRGEWWWGNQPQHF. The rearrangement links TRBV6-1 to TRBJ1-5; D is perhaps TRBD1 (5 bases). V was pared by 6 bases and J by 2 bases, with 23 bases between. The CDR3 runs to 18 residues. Germline lookup yields CDR1 MNHNS and CDR2 SASEGT.